The 15 T cell receptor beta chains given below trace back to one sample, sequenced in a study of T cell responses to AZD1222 COVID-19 vaccine. Data came from immunoSEQ multiplex PCR; TCRdb stores just in-frame clones and leaves some out. The sample shows 150,000 to 200,000 clones, around 94% of them seen only once. The specimen was peripheral blood, collected on day 0 of AZD1222 vaccination. The receptors come from an adult in good health.

As regards this clone: One end of the junction varies from germline; a read error may be responsible. The chain employs TRBV5-1 and TRBJ2-3; D is undetermined. Germline CDR1 and CDR2: SGHRS and YFSETQ. The CDR3 consists of 9 residues. CDR3 bases: TGCGCCAGCAGCTTGGTTTCATTTTTT. The encoded protein is CASSLVSFF. Variable domain in full (rest from reference TRBV5-1 and TRBJ2-3): KAGVTQTPRYLIKTRGQQVTLSCSPISGHRSVSWYQQTPGQGLQFLFEYFSETQRNKGNFPGRFSGRQFSNSRSEMNVSTLELGDSALYLCASSLVSFFGPGTRLTVL.

The chain is built from TRBV6-5 and TRBJ1-1; D gene uncertain. Germline CDR1 reads MNHEY; CDR2 reads SVGAGI. The V and J ends lost 6 bases and 0 bases respectively, with 8 bases between them. The CDR3 covers 13 residues. The CDR3 DNA sequence: TGTGCCAGCAGACGCGGGCTGAACACTGAAGCTTTCTTT. Its protein product is CASRRGLNTEAFF.

J is TRBJ1-4 and V is TRBV3-1 (or the pseudogene TRBV3-2); TRBD1 aligns across 8 bases. Trimming cost V 4 bases and J 5 bases; bases outside gene matches: 6. The CDR3 totals 15 residues. Germline V CDR1 and CDR2: LGHDT, YNNKEL (reference sequence). DNA for the CDR3: TGTGCCAGCAGCCTAGGACAGGGACCAAATGAAAAACTGTTTTTT. Protein product: CASSLGQGPNEKLFF.

The chain combines TRBV4-2 with TRBJ2-1; 8 bases agree with TRBD2. CDR1 LGHNA and CDR2 YNFKEQ come from the germline V gene. Trimming took 4 bases from V and 7 from J; bases not matched to a gene: 6. This CDR3 is built from 14 residues. The CDR3 coding sequence is TGTGCCAGCAGCCCCTTCGGGAGGGGTAATGAGCAGTTCTTC. This sequence encodes CASSPFGRGNEQFF.

The chain carries TRBV5-1 and TRBJ2-7; D is ambiguous. V was clipped by 7 bases and J by 3 bases, with 11 bases between them. This CDR3 region has 12 residues. Germline loops: CDR1 SGHRS, CDR2 YFSETQ. The CDR3 region has the DNA TGCGCCAGCGGTCCCGGAATCTACGAGCAGTACTTC. Its translation: CASGPGIYEQYF.

V usage is TRBV12-3 or TRBV12-4 and J usage is TRBJ1-1; the D gene is possibly TRBD1 (6 bases). This CDR3 has 13 amino acids. The germline V and J ends were trimmed by 10 bases and 1 base, with 13 bases remaining between them. The CDR3 region is CANTRGWNTEAFF. The CDR3 DNA sequence: TGTGCCAACACCAGGGGCTGGAACACTGAAGCTTTCTTT.

The rearrangement uses TRBV29-1 and TRBJ2-1; either TRBD1 or TRBD2 may supply D (5 bases each). Trimming left V 7 bases short and J 8 bases short, with 18 bases between. CDR3 size: 13 residues. In germline, CDR1 is SQVTM, CDR2 ANQGSEA. CDR3 bases: TGCAGCGCAGATTACCTAAGGGGAGATGAGCAGTTCTTC. Its protein is CSADYLRGDEQFF.

The CDR3 is CASSLRLAGPSTDTQYF. The CDR3 DNA reads as TGTGCCAGCAGCTTACGGCTAGCGGGACCCTCCACAGATACGCAGTATTTT. The J gene is TRBJ2-3, the V gene TRBV7-3; 9 nucleotides line up with TRBD2. CDR3 length equals 17 residues. With V trimmed by 2 bases and J by 2 bases, 8 bases remained unmatched. Germline V lookup: CDR1 SGHTA, CDR2 FQGTGA. The entire variable domain, with the rest obtained from reference TRBV7-3 and TRBJ2-3, is as follows: GAGVSQTPSNKVTEKGKYVELRCDPISGHTALYWYRQSLGQGPEFLIYFQGTGAADDSGLPNDRFFAVRPEGSVSTLKIQRTERGDSAVYLCASSLRLAGPSTDTQYFGPGTRLTVL.

This sequence joins TRBV2 and TRBJ1-5, with a tentative D call TRBD1 (6 bases). Per germline, CDR1 SNHLY and CDR2 FYNNEI. CDR3 length: 14 residues. V dropped 2 bases and J dropped 7 bases, with 12 bases sitting between them. CDR3 amino acids: CASSETQTGQPQHF. Here the CDR3 DNA reads TGTGCCAGCAGTGAAACCCAAACAGGGCAGCCCCAGCATTTT.

V is TRBV6-1 and J is TRBJ1-2; maybe TRBD1 (5 bases). Trimming shortened V by 4 bases and J by 0 bases, and 15 bases separated the two germline ends. CDR3 length equals 16 residues. CDR1 MNHNS and CDR2 SASEGT come from the germline V gene. DNA of the CDR3: TGTGCCAGCAGTGCAAATGGGGGGATTTCTAACTATGGCTACACCTTC. Its protein is CASSANGGISNYGYTF.

This clone came up once. The rearrangement joins TRBV20-1 to TRBJ2-7; D not resolved. The CDR3 contains 11 residues. V lost 3 bases, J lost 3 bases, and 6 bases lay in between. The germline V gene encodes CDR1 DFQATT and CDR2 SNEGSKA (reference sequence). The CDR3: CSASGHYEQYF. The CDR3 region has the DNA TGCAGTGCTAGTGGGCACTACGAGCAGTACTTC.

The rearrangement links TRBV21-1 to TRBJ1-5. TRBV21-1 is tagged as a pseudogene. The CDR3 is 17 residues long. Here the CDR3 DNA reads TGTGCCAGCAGCATGGGGGGATTCGGGGGTAGCAATCAGCCCCAGCATTTT. Its protein is CASSMGGFGGSNQPQHF.

This chain joins TRBV7-2 and TRBJ1-5; D perhaps matches TRBD1 (5 bases). This CDR3 has 14 amino acids. Germline V CDR1 and CDR2: SGHTA, FQGNSA. V was clipped by 3 bases and J by 4 bases, with 10 bases between them. The CDR3 bases are TGTGCCAGCAGCTTCCGGGGCGGAAATCAGCCCCAGCATTTT. Its translation is CASSFRGGNQPQHF.

This chain uses TRBV30 with TRBJ1-1, with D maybe TRBD1 (5 bases). Germline V gene lookup returns CDR1 GTSNPN and CDR2 SVGIG (reference sequence). With 5 bases removed from V and 7 bases from J, the gap between germline ends came to 14 bases. This CDR3 spans 12 amino acids. The CDR3 nucleotides are TGTGCCTGGGAGATCGGGACGGTTGAAGCTTTCTTT. Amino acids: CAWEIGTVEAFF.

The chain uses TRBV10-3 and TRBJ1-1; D is undetermined. Trimming took off 2 bases at V and 1 base at J, with 11 bases between the two ends. The CDR3 has 15 residues. From germline, CDR1 is ENHRY and CDR2 SYGVKD. CDR3 protein: CAISERGSENTEAFF. As DNA, the CDR3 is TGTGCCATCAGTGAGCGTGGGTCCGAGAACACTGAAGCTTTCTTT.